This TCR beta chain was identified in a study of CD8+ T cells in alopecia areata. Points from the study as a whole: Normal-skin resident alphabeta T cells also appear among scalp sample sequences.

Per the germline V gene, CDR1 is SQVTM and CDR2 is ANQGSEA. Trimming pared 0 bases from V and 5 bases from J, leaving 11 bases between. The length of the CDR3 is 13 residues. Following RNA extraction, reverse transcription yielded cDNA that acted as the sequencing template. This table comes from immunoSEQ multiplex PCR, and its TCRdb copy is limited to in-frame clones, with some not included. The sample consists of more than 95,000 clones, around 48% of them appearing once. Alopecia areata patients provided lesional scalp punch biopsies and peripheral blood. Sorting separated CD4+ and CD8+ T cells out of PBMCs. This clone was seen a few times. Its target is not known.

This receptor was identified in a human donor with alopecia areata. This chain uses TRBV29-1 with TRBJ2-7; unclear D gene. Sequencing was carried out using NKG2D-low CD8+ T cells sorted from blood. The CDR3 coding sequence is TGCAGCGTTGAAGAGGTTGGGCACAACGAGCAGTACTTC. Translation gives CSVEEVGHNEQYF.